This TCR beta chain originates from a study of control samples from healthy donors and cancer patients. Assay used: immunoSEQ multiplex PCR; TCRdb lists only in-frame clones, some missing. The repertoire holds about 180,000 clones, with 90% as singletons. Germline V gene sequence: CDR1 ENHRY, CDR2 SYGVKD. V lost 6 bases and J 6 bases, leaving 7 bases between the germline ends. This CDR3 comprises 11 residues. The V and J genes are TRBV10-3 and TRBJ2-3, with a weak D call TRBD1 (5 bases). Specimen: blood. The TCR originated in a woman in her forties or fifties in good health. The CDR3 sequence: CAIRAGDTQYF. CDR3 nucleotide sequence: TGTGCCATCAGGGCAGGGGATACGCAGTATTTT.